The 26 T cell receptor beta chains below come from one sample, sequenced in a study of cytomegalovirus exposure and HLA in healthy donors. Researchers ran the PCR with 60 Vbeta and 13 Jbeta primers. Some clones are missing from TCRdb's copy, which holds only in-frame ones; the method was immunoSEQ multiplex PCR. The sample lists more than 150,000 clones; roughly 85% were seen once. The sequenced material came from PBMCs. These receptors were taken from a man aged 45 to 65 in good health and CMV-seropositive.

The V gene is TRBV6-6, the J gene TRBJ2-1; 7 bases line up with TRBD1. Germline V gene sequence: CDR1 MNHNY, CDR2 SVGAGI (reference sequence). This CDR3 comprises 16 residues. With 6 bases clipped from V and 7 bases from J, the junction kept 15 bases outside the gene matches. The CDR3, as DNA: TGTGCCAGCAGACTCTACTCCGGGACAGAGTATAATGAGCAGTTCTTC. It translates to CASRLYSGTEYNEQFF.

The rearrangement uses TRBV5-4 and TRBJ2-2; 8 bases are shared with TRBD1. The CDR3 extends over 17 amino acids. CDR1 SGHNT and CDR2 YYREEE come from the germline V gene (reference sequence). Unmatched junction bases numbered 9, after V lost 4 bases and J lost 1 base. This chain's CDR3 is CASSPVDRGQNTGELFF. DNA of the CDR3: TGTGCCAGCAGCCCGGTCGACAGGGGACAGAACACCGGGGAGCTGTTTTTT. The full variable domain, completed using reference TRBV5-4 and TRBJ2-2, is ETGVTQSPTHLIKTRGQQVTLRCSSQSGHNTVSWYQQALGQGPQFIFQYYREEENGRGNFPPRFSGLQFPNYSSELNVNALELDDSALYLCASSPVDRGQNTGELFFGEGSRLTVL.

The chain is built from TRBV23-1 and TRBJ1-5, with TRBD1 identical over 7 bases. TRBV23-1 is an ORF, with its function uncertain. Trimming removed 1 base from V and 7 bases from J; junction bases left unmatched: 13. The CDR3 is made up of 17 amino acids. CDR3 loop: CASSQWVAGGTRQPQHF. The CDR3 nucleotides read TGCGCCAGCAGTCAATGGGTGGCAGGGGGGACTCGGCAGCCCCAGCATTTT.

The V and J genes are TRBV28 and TRBJ2-7; D might be TRBD2 (5 bases). In germline, CDR1 is MDHEN, CDR2 SYDVKM. The CDR3 has 14 residues. Trimming left V 6 bases short and J 0 bases short, with 12 bases between. The CDR3 reads CASRVTGNSYEQYF. CDR3 DNA sequence: TGTGCCAGCAGAGTCACCGGGAACTCCTACGAGCAGTACTTC.

The chain employs TRBV6-1 and TRBJ1-1; tentatively, D is TRBD1 (6 bases). The V gene lost 0 bases and the J gene lost 13 bases, with 18 bases spanning the gap. Germline CDR1 MNHNS, CDR2 SASEGT. The CDR3 length is 14 residues. CDR3 coding DNA: TGTGCCAGCAGTGAAGCGGGGGGGCCCACCCCCTTTTTCTTT. Its translation is CASSEAGGPTPFFF.

The DNA for the CDR3 is TGCGCCAGCAGGGGCGGGAGCTCCTATAATTCACCCCTCCACTTT. Translation gives CASRGGSSYNSPLHF. The chain carries TRBV5-1 and TRBJ1-6, with D unresolved. Trimming took 5 bases from V and 0 from J, leaving 9 bases between them. CDR3 length: 15 amino acids. Looked up from germline, CDR1 is SGHRS and CDR2 is YFSETQ.

The chain couples TRBV29-1 to TRBJ1-1; 9 bases match TRBD1. CDR3 length equals 14 residues. Germline assignment: CDR1 SQVTM and CDR2 ANQGSEA. V lost 3 bases, J lost 1 base, and 3 bases stayed unmatched. The CDR3 here is CSVETGGANTEAFF. The CDR3 region has the DNA TGCAGCGTTGAGACAGGGGGTGCGAACACTGAAGCTTTCTTT. Variable domain in full (rest from reference TRBV29-1 and TRBJ1-1): SAVISQKPSRDICQRGTSLTIQCQVDSQVTMMFWYRQQPGQSLTLIATANQGSEATYESGFVIDKFPISRPNLTFSTLTVSNMSPEDSSIYLCSVETGGANTEAFFGQGTRLTVV.

The rearrangement uses TRBV28 and TRBJ2-4; TRBD1 aligns across 10 bases. The CDR3 consists of 14 residues. Germline CDR1 and CDR2: MDHEN and SYDVKM. The junction had 10 bases not matched to a gene; V was cut back by 7 bases and J by 10 bases. CDR3 protein: CASIGTGDNRIQYF. The CDR3 DNA sequence: TGTGCCAGCATCGGGACAGGGGACAATCGGATTCAGTACTTC.

In this sample, this clone turned up once. The rearrangement links TRBV5-6 to TRBJ2-3, with 12 bases lining up with TRBD2. CDR1 and CDR2 from the germline V gene are SGHDT and YYEEEE. The V segment lost 3 bases and the J segment 6 bases; nucleotides outside the gene matches: 8. This CDR3 region has 16 residues. As DNA, the CDR3 is TGTGCCAGCAGCTACCCGACTAGCGGGGGTGGGGATACGCAGTATTTT. The encoded protein is CASSYPTSGGGDTQYF. Full variable domain (remainder filled in from reference TRBV5-6 and TRBJ2-3): DAGVTQSPTHLIKTRGQQVTLRCSPKSGHDTVSWYQQALGQGPQFIFQYYEEEERQRGNFPDRFSGHQFPNYSSELNVNALLLGDSALYLCASSYPTSGGGDTQYFGPGTRLTVL.

V is TRBV2 and J is TRBJ1-4; the D gene is possibly TRBD1 (5 bases). V was clipped by 5 bases and J by 5 bases, with 9 bases between them. This CDR3 spans 13 amino acids. Germline lookup yields CDR1 SNHLY and CDR2 FYNNEI. CDR3 nucleotides: TGTGCCAGCAGTCAGGGAAGAAATGAAAAACTGTTTTTT. Its translation is CASSQGRNEKLFF.

This chain joins TRBV5-6 and TRBJ1-2; a weak D match, TRBD1 (6 bases). There are 14 residues in the CDR3. V dropped 3 bases and J dropped 4 bases, with 13 bases sitting between them. Germline CDR1 reads SGHDT; CDR2 reads YYEEEE. DNA of the CDR3: TGTGCCAGCAGCTCCGGACAGCCTAGCTATGGCTACACCTTC. Translating gives CASSSGQPSYGYTF.

The chain combines TRBV7-2 with TRBJ1-2; D is uncertain. V gave up 3 bases and J gave up 2 bases, with 7 bases separating them. CDR3 length: 13 amino acids. Germline loops: CDR1 SGHTA, CDR2 FQGNSA. DNA for the CDR3: TGTGCCAGCAGCTTCGGCGGCAACTATGGCTACACCTTC. Translation gives CASSFGGNYGYTF.

V and J are TRBV6-6 and TRBJ2-3, with TRBD1 identical over 8 bases. Trimming at V came to 5 bases and at J to 9 bases, leaving 7 bases not matched to a gene. There are 13 residues in the CDR3. CDR1 is MNHNY and CDR2 is SVGAGI in the germline V gene (reference sequence). CDR3 nucleotide sequence: TGTGCCAGCAGTAAGCAGGGGGCGGGGACGCAGTATTTT. Residues: CASSKQGAGTQYF.

V usage is TRBV12-5 and J usage is TRBJ1-1; no reliable D call. CDR1 LGHNT and CDR2 FRNRAP come from the germline V gene. This CDR3 has 15 amino acids. V lost 2 bases to trimming and J lost 4 bases, with 14 bases between them. CDR3 DNA sequence: TGTGCTAGTGGTTTGTTTCGAAGGCGCGGCACTGAAGCTTTCTTT. This codes for CASGLFRRRGTEAFF.

The genes are TRBV5-8 and TRBJ1-4; 9 bases fit TRBD1. V lost 2 bases and J lost 17; bases outside the gene matches: 7. CDR3 length: 12 residues. Germline lookup yields CDR1 SGHTS and CDR2 YDEGEE. In nucleotides, the CDR3 is TGTGCCAGCAGCTTCATGAGACAGGGGGGATTTTTT. Protein sequence: CASSFMRQGGFF.

In this sample, this clone turned up a few times. J is TRBJ2-7 and V is TRBV6-1; TRBD2 might be the D (6 bases). The germline V and J ends were trimmed by 6 bases and 1 base, with 10 bases remaining between them. The CDR3 spans 13 residues. The V gene's germline CDR1 is MNHNS and CDR2 SASEGT. The CDR3 nucleotides are TGTGCCAGCAGGGGGCGGGGATCCTACGAGCAGTACTTC. Its translation is CASRGRGSYEQYF.

This rearrangement joins TRBV11-3 to TRBJ1-1; TRBD1 matches 11 bases. Germline V gene data show CDR1 as SGHNT and CDR2 as YENEEA. With 2 bases clipped from V and 3 bases from J, the junction kept 2 bases outside the gene matches. The CDR3 spans 15 residues. In DNA, the CDR3 is TGTGCCAGCAGCTTACGGGACAGGGGGGACACTGAAGCTTTCTTT. Protein product: CASSLRDRGDTEAFF. The complete variable domain, with remaining parts taken from reference TRBV11-3 and TRBJ1-1, reads EAGVVQSPRYKIIEKKQPVAFWCNPISGHNTLYWYLQNLGQGPELLIRYENEEAVDDSQLPKDRFSAERLKGVDSTLKIQPAELGDSAVYLCASSLRDRGDTEAFFGQGTRLTVV.

The CDR3 region has the DNA TGTGCCACCGTCGACAGGGCGAACACTGAAGCTTTCTTT. It codes for CATVDRANTEAFF. V usage is TRBV6-6 and J usage is TRBJ1-1, with TRBD1 matching 7 bases. There are 13 residues in the CDR3. The V and J ends lost 10 bases and 1 base, in that order; junction bases with no gene match: 6. Germline lookup yields CDR1 MNHNY and CDR2 SVGAGI (reference sequence).

This rearrangement joins TRBV19 to TRBJ2-3, with D maybe TRBD2 (5 bases). The germline V and J ends were trimmed by 8 bases and 4 bases, with 28 bases remaining between them. CDR3 size: 18 residues. CDR1 LNHDA and CDR2 SQIVND come from the germline V gene (reference sequence). The DNA for the CDR3 is TGTGCCAGTCATCCCCAGCGGCTTACCGGGGTCGGGGCAGATACGCAGTATTTT. As protein: CASHPQRLTGVGADTQYF.

The chain couples TRBV7-2 to TRBJ2-1; 9 positions agree with TRBD1. In germline, CDR1 is SGHTA, CDR2 FQGNSA. The CDR3 is 17 residues long. The V and J ends lost 2 bases and 5 bases, in that order; junction bases with no gene match: 10. The CDR3 DNA is TGTGCCAGCAGCTTACGGGGGACAGGGAGTTTAAACAATGAGCAGTTCTTC. It specifies CASSLRGTGSLNNEQFF. Complete variable domain (other parts from reference TRBV7-2 and TRBJ2-1): GAGVSQSPSNKVTEKGKDVELRCDPISGHTALYWYRQSLGQGLEFLIYFQGNSAPDKSGLPSDRFSAERTGGSVSTLTIQRTQQEDSAVYLCASSLRGTGSLNNEQFFGPGTRLTVL.

As DNA, the CDR3 is TGCGCCAGCAGTCGACAGGAGAACTATGGCTACACCTTC. As protein: CASSRQENYGYTF. The V call is TRBV5-1, the J call TRBJ1-2, with D possibly TRBD1 on 6 matching bases. The V and J ends lost 5 bases and 2 bases respectively, with 10 bases between them. From germline, CDR1 is SGHRS and CDR2 YFSETQ. The CDR3 is 13 amino acids.

This chain connects TRBV27 to TRBJ1-5; 7 bases are shared with TRBD1. The CDR3 length is 17 residues. V was clipped by 6 bases and J by 1 base; unmatched bases: 12. Germline V CDR1 and CDR2: MNHEY, SMNVEV (reference sequence). The CDR3 DNA is TGTGCCAGCAGGAAACGTCATACAGGGGAGAGCAATCAGCCCCAGCATTTT. It codes for CASRKRHTGESNQPQHF.

J is TRBJ2-3 and V is TRBV10-3; the match to TRBD2 covers 9 bases. Germline V gene data show CDR1 as ENHRY and CDR2 as SYGVKD. The CDR3 loop spans 16 amino acids. The trim removed 2 bases at V and 10 bases at J, leaving 13 bases unmatched. The CDR3 sequence is CAISERAGGPTPSQYF. The CDR3 coding sequence is TGTGCCATCAGTGAGCGAGCGGGGGGCCCCACTCCATCGCAGTATTTT.

The chain links TRBV28 to TRBJ2-1, with 9 bases matching TRBD1. V lost 3 bases to trimming and J lost 3 bases; unmatched junction nucleotides: 0. This CDR3 contains 14 residues. Germline V gene data show CDR1 as MDHEN and CDR2 as SYDVKM. Here the CDR3 reads CASSLDRGYNEQFF. In DNA form, the CDR3 reads TGTGCCAGCAGTTTGGACAGGGGCTACAATGAGCAGTTCTTC.

A few counts support this clone. The rearrangement links TRBV7-9 to TRBJ2-5, with TRBD1 identical over 11 bases. The length of the CDR3 is 16 residues. V gave up 5 bases and J gave up 5 bases; unmatched junction bases: 10. CDR1 is SEHNR and CDR2 is FQNEAQ in the germline V gene (reference sequence). The CDR3 here is CASSGDRGVVWETQYF. The CDR3 DNA reads as TGTGCCAGCAGCGGGGACAGGGGGGTTGTCTGGGAGACCCAGTACTTC.

V gene TRBV5-1 combines with J gene TRBJ2-3; no reliable D call. Germline CDR1 SGHRS, CDR2 YFSETQ. The CDR3 extends over 15 amino acids. The V end lost 0 bases, the J end lost 2 bases, and 10 bases lay between the germline ends. The CDR3, as DNA: TGCGCCAGCAGCTTGGGCCCGGAGTTCACAGATACGCAGTATTTT. Translation: CASSLGPEFTDTQYF.